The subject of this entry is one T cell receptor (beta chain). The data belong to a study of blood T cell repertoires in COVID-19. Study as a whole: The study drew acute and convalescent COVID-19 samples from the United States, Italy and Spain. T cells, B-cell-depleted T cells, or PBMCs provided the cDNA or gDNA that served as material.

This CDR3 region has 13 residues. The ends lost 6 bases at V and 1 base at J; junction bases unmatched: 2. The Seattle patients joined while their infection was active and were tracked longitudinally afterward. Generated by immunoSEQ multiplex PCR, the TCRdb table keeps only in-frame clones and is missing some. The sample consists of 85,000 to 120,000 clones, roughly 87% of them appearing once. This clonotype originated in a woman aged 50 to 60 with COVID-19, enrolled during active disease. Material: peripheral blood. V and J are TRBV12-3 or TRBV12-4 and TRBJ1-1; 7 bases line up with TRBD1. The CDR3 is CASSRQGNTEAFF. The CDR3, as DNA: TGTGCCAGCAGCAGACAGGGGAACACTGAAGCTTTCTTT.